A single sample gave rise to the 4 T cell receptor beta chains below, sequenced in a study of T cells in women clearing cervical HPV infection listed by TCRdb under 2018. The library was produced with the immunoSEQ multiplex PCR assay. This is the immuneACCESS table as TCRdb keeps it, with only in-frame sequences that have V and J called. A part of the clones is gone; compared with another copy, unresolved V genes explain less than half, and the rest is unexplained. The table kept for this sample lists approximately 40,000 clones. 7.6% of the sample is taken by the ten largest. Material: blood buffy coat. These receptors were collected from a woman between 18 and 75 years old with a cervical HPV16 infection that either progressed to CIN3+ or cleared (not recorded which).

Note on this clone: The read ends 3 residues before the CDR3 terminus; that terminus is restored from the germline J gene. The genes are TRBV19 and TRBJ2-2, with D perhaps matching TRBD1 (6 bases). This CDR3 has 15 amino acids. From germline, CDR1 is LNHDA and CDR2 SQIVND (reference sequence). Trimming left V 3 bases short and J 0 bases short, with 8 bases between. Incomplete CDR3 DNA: TGTGCCAGTAGTATCGGGACACCGAACACCGGGGAG. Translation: CASSIGTPNTGE. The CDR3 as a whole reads CASSIGTPNTGELFF. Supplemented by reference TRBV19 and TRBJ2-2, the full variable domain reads DGGITQSPKYLFRKEGQNVTLSCEQNLNHDAMYWYRQDPGQGLRLIYYSQIVNDFQKGDIAEGYSVSREKKESFPLTVTSAQKNPTAFYLCASSIGTPNTGELFFGEGSRLTVL.

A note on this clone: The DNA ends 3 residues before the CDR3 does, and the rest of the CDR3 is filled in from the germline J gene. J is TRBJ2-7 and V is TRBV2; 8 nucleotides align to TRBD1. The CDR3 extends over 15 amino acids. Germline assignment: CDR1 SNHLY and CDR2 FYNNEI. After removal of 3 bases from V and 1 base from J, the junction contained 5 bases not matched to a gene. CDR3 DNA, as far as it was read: TGTGCCAGCAGTGACGTTACAGGGGGATCCTACGAG. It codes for CASSDVTGGSYE. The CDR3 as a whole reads CASSDVTGGSYEQYF.

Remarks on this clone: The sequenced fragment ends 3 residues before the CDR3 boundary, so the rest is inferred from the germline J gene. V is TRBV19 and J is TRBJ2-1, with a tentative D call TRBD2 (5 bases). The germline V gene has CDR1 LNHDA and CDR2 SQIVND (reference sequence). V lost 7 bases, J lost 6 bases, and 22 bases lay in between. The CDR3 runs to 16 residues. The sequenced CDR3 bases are TGTGCCAGTAAGGGTGGCTATGAGGGCGGGTTCAATGAG. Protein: CASKGGYEGGFNE. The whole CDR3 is CASKGGYEGGFNEQFF.

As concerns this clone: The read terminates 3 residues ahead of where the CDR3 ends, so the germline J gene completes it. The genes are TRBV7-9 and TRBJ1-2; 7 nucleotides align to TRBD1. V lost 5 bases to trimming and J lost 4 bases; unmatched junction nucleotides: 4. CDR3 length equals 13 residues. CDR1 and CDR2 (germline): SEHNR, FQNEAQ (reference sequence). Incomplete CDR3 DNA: TGTGCCAGCAGCCAGACAGGGTTCTATGGC. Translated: CASSQTGFYG. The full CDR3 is CASSQTGFYGYTF.